A selection of T cell receptor beta chains follows, all from one sample in a study of blood T cell repertoires in COVID-19. The table came from immunoSEQ multiplex PCR; TCRdb's copy has only in-frame clones and leaves some out. The sample contains 250,000 to 350,000 clones, about 92% of which appear only once. The sample taken for sequencing was PBMCs or T cells enriched from blood (not recorded which). The receptor set was obtained from a woman in her twenties or thirties who had recovered from COVID-19. The CDR3 runs from the conserved cysteine through the conserved F or W. D genes are given only for firm matches. Size values are once, few and many counts, or a class for expanded clones, and some rows have none.

cdr3_nt: TGTGCCAGTAGTGAATTAGCGGGGGGGCTTTACAATGAGCAGTTCTTC
cdr3_aa: CASSELAGGLYNEQFF
j_call: TRBJ2-1
clone_size: NA
v_call: TRBV19
d_call: TRBD2

cdr3_nt: TGTGCCAGCAGCTTAAAAACTATAGGTACTGAAGCTTTCTTT
cdr3_aa: CASSLKTIGTEAFF
j_call: TRBJ1-1
clone_size: NA
v_call: TRBV7-8
d_call: NA

cdr3_nt: TGTGCCAGCAAAAAAAGCGGGTCCTACGAGCAGTACTTC
cdr3_aa: CASKKSGSYEQYF
j_call: TRBJ2-7
clone_size: NA
v_call: TRBV27
d_call: NA

cdr3_nt: TGTGCCAGCAGTTTGAGGGCAGGGGTGAACACCGGGGAGCTGTTTTTT
cdr3_aa: CASSLRAGVNTGELFF
j_call: TRBJ2-2
clone_size: few
v_call: TRBV28
d_call: NA

cdr3_nt: TGTGCCAGCAGCTTCACAACCTATGGCTACACCTTC
cdr3_aa: CASSFTTYGYTF
j_call: TRBJ1-2
clone_size: NA
v_call: TRBV7-9
d_call: NA

cdr3_nt: TGTGCCAGCCGCAGAACGGGGGTCCACGAGCAGTACTTC
cdr3_aa: CASRRTGVHEQYF
j_call: TRBJ2-7
clone_size: NA
v_call: TRBV7-8
d_call: NA

cdr3_nt: TGTGCCAGTAGTATAGAGGCACCGCCCTACGAGCAGTACTTC
cdr3_aa: CASSIEAPPYEQYF
j_call: TRBJ2-7
clone_size: NA
v_call: TRBV19
d_call: NA

cdr3_nt: TGTGCCAGCAGTGAAGGATTAGGACTTAGCGCTTCACCCCTCCACTTT
cdr3_aa: CASSEGLGLSASPLHF
j_call: TRBJ1-6
clone_size: NA
v_call: TRBV6-1
d_call: NA

cdr3_nt: TGCGCCAGTTCGGACAGGATGAACACTGAAGCTTTCTTT
cdr3_aa: CASSDRMNTEAFF
j_call: TRBJ1-1
clone_size: NA
v_call: TRBV4-3
d_call: TRBD1

cdr3_nt: TGTGCCAGCAGTGGGGGACTACGTTATGGCTACACCTTC
cdr3_aa: CASSGGLRYGYTF
j_call: TRBJ1-2
clone_size: once
v_call: TRBV27
d_call: NA

cdr3_nt: TGTGCCAGCAGTCTTGGGCGCACAGATACGCAGTATTTT
cdr3_aa: CASSLGRTDTQYF
j_call: TRBJ2-3
clone_size: NA
v_call: TRBV7-9
d_call: NA

cdr3_nt: TGTGCCAGCTCACTTTTCCAGCAGAGACAGGGAAGCTCCTATAATTCACCCCTCCACTTT
cdr3_aa: CASSLFQQRQGSSYNSPLHF
j_call: TRBJ1-6
clone_size: NA
v_call: TRBV18
d_call: TRBD1

cdr3_nt: TGTGCCAGCAGCTTCAGTAGGGCGGGGGAAAATTCACCCCTCCACTTT
cdr3_aa: CASSFSRAGENSPLHF
j_call: TRBJ1-6
clone_size: NA
v_call: TRBV7-2
d_call: NA

cdr3_nt: TGTGCCAGCAGTCTCCCGACCGACATGAGCTATGGCTACACCTTC
cdr3_aa: CASSLPTDMSYGYTF
j_call: TRBJ1-2
clone_size: NA
v_call: TRBV6-2/TRBV6-3
d_call: NA

cdr3_nt: TGTGCCAGCAGCCGGGGACCACCCGGGGGTGGCTACACCTTC
cdr3_aa: CASSRGPPGGGYTF
j_call: TRBJ1-2
clone_size: NA
v_call: TRBV5-4
d_call: NA

cdr3_nt: TGTGCCAGCAGGACCCTTAAGGCACAGGGTCAGCCCCAGCATTTT
cdr3_aa: CASRTLKAQGQPQHF
j_call: TRBJ1-5
clone_size: NA
v_call: TRBV28
d_call: NA

cdr3_nt: TGTGCCAGCAGCTTGGAATTTGGGACAGGCACCTATGGCTACACCTTC
cdr3_aa: CASSLEFGTGTYGYTF
j_call: TRBJ1-2
clone_size: NA
v_call: TRBV5-6
d_call: TRBD1

cdr3_nt: TGTGCCAGCAGTTTATCCCCACTTATCAGGTTTAACTATGGCTACACCTTC
cdr3_aa: CASSLSPLIRFNYGYTF
j_call: TRBJ1-2
clone_size: NA
v_call: TRBV27
d_call: NA

cdr3_nt: TGTGCCAGCAGCTCTCTTGGGAAGGGCGGAGGCACTGAAGCTTTCTTT
cdr3_aa: CASSSLGKGGGTEAFF
j_call: TRBJ1-1
clone_size: NA
v_call: TRBV11-3
d_call: NA

cdr3_nt: TGTGCCAGCAGCCCGGACAGGGTCACTAATGAAAAACTGTTTTTT
cdr3_aa: CASSPDRVTNEKLFF
j_call: TRBJ1-4
clone_size: NA
v_call: TRBV7-9
d_call: TRBD1

cdr3_nt: TGCAGCGTTGGGGCCGCGAACACCGGGGAGCTGTTTTTT
cdr3_aa: CSVGAANTGELFF
j_call: TRBJ2-2
clone_size: NA
v_call: TRBV29-1
d_call: NA

cdr3_nt: TGCGCCAGCAGCTACTCACTAGGGAGCTCCTACGAGCAGTACTTC
cdr3_aa: CASSYSLGSSYEQYF
j_call: TRBJ2-7
clone_size: NA
v_call: TRBV5-1
d_call: NA

cdr3_nt: TGTGCCATCAGTCAGGACTATGGCTACACCTTC
cdr3_aa: CAISQDYGYTF
j_call: TRBJ1-2
clone_size: NA
v_call: TRBV10-3
d_call: NA

cdr3_nt: TGTGCCAGCAGTTTAAGGACTAGCGGCTACGAGCAGTACTTC
cdr3_aa: CASSLRTSGYEQYF
j_call: TRBJ2-7
clone_size: NA
v_call: TRBV27
d_call: TRBD2

cdr3_nt: TGTGCCACCACTGACAGGGGGCACTACGAGCAGTACTTC
cdr3_aa: CATTDRGHYEQYF
j_call: TRBJ2-7
clone_size: NA
v_call: TRBV11-3
d_call: TRBD1

cdr3_nt: TGTGCCAGCAGCCAATACGGGACAGGGGAGGGTGGCTACACCTTC
cdr3_aa: CASSQYGTGEGGYTF
j_call: TRBJ1-2
clone_size: NA
v_call: TRBV4-2
d_call: TRBD1

cdr3_nt: TGTGCCAGCAGCCGGGACAGGGAGTCACCCCTCCACTTT
cdr3_aa: CASSRDRESPLHF
j_call: TRBJ1-6
clone_size: NA
v_call: TRBV27
d_call: TRBD1

cdr3_nt: TGTGCCAGCAGTACGGCCGGGACTACAGCCCCAAACTATGGCTACACCTTC
cdr3_aa: CASSTAGTTAPNYGYTF
j_call: TRBJ1-2
clone_size: NA
v_call: TRBV27
d_call: NA

cdr3_nt: TGTGCCACTCGGACAGGGGGGTTGAACACAGATACGCAGTATTTT
cdr3_aa: CATRTGGLNTDTQYF
j_call: TRBJ2-3
clone_size: NA
v_call: TRBV10-3
d_call: TRBD1

cdr3_nt: TGTGCCAGCAGCCCAGCGACAGGGGACTACGAGCAGTACTTC
cdr3_aa: CASSPATGDYEQYF
j_call: TRBJ2-7
clone_size: NA
v_call: TRBV7-9
d_call: TRBD1